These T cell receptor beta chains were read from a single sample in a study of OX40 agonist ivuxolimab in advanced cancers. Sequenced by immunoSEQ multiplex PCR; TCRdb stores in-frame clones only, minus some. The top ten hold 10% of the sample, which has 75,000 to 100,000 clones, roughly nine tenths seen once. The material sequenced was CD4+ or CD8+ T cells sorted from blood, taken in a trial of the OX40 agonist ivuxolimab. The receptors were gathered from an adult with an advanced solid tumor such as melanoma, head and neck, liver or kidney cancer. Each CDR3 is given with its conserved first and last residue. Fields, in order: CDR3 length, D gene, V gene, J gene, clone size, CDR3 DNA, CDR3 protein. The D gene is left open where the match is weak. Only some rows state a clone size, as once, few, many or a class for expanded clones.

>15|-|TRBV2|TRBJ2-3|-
TGTGCCAGCACGGACTCTTCGTTTCTCACAGATACGCAGTATTTT
CASTDSSFLTDTQYF
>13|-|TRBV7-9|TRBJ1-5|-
TGTGCCAGCAGCTTAGCCATAAATCAGCCCCAGCATTTT
CASSLAINQPQHF
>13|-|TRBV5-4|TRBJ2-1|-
TGTGCCAGCAGTCTTCAGGGGATCAATGAGCAGTTCTTC
CASSLQGINEQFF
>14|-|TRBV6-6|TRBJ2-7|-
TGTGCCAGCAGTTACGGAGGTGTGTCCTACGAGCAGTACTTC
CASSYGGVSYEQYF
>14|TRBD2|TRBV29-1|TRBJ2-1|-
TGCAGCGTTGAGCGACTAGCGGGAATTGGTGAGCAGTTCTTC
CSVERLAGIGEQFF
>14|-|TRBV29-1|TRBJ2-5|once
TGCAGCATCTTCAGACCGGCCAGGGCGGAGACCCAGTACTTC
CSIFRPARAETQYF
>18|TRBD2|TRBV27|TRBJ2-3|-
TGTGCCAGCAGTTTAAGGGCTAGCGGGAGACGTAGCACAGATACGCAGTATTTT
CASSLRASGRRSTDTQYF
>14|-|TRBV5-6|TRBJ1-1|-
TGTGCCAGCAGCTTGGGACACGGGGGCACTGAAGCTTTCTTT
CASSLGHGGTEAFF
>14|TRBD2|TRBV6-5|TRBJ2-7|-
TGTGCCAGCGAAAGTCAAGCGGGGGGAGACGAGCAGTACTTC
CASESQAGGDEQYF
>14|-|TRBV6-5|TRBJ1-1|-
TGTGCCAGCAGTTACGCGGGGGGAGGCACTGAAGCTTTCTTT
CASSYAGGGTEAFF
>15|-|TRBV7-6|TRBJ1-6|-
TGTGCCAGCAGCTTAGGGAGGATCGGGGATTCACCCCTCCACTTT
CASSLGRIGDSPLHF
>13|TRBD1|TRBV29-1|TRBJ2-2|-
TGCAGCGCATACAGGGGAGATGCCGGGGAGCTGTTTTTT
CSAYRGDAGELFF
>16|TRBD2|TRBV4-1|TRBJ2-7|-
TGCGCCAGCAGCCCACGCGGACTAGCGGGGGCCTACGAGCAGTACTTC
CASSPRGLAGAYEQYF
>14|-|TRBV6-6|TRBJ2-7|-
TGTGCCAGCAGTTACATGGGGGCTGCCTACGAGCAGTACTTC
CASSYMGAAYEQYF
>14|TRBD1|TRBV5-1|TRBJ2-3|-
TGCGCCAGCAGCACGACAGGGAGCACAGATACGCAGTATTTT
CASSTTGSTDTQYF
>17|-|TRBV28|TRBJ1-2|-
TGTGCCAGCAATCGCTTGGGCGAGGGCCCTCTCAACTATGGCTACACCTTC
CASNRLGEGPLNYGYTF
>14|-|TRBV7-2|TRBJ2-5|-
TGTGCCAGCAGCTTACAGGGGCTAAAAGAGACCCAGTACTTC
CASSLQGLKETQYF
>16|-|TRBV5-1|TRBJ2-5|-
TGCGCCAGCAGCCCAATCATAGGGGGGTCAGGAGAGACCCAGTACTTC
CASSPIIGGSGETQYF
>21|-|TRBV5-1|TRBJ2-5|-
TGCGCCAGCAGCACACTTCGACAGGGGACTCAGCGGGGGTCCGAGTTCGAGACCCAGTACTTC
CASSTLRQGTQRGSEFETQYF
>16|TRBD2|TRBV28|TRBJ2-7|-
TGTGCCAGCAGTTCTCCTCGACTAGCGGGAGGGCTTAGTCAGTACTTC
CASSSPRLAGGLSQYF
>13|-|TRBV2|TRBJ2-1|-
TGTGCCAGCGGGAGGCAGTCCTACAATGAGCAGTTCTTC
CASGRQSYNEQFF
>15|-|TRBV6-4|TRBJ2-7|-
TGTGCCAGCAGTCCCAGGGGGGGGAGCTCCTACGAGCAGTACTTC
CASSPRGGSSYEQYF
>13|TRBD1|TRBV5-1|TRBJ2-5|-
TGCGCCAGCAGTCGCGACAGGGAGGAGACCCAGTACTTC
CASSRDREETQYF
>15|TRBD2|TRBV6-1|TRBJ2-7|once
TGTGCCAGCAGGACTAGCGGGGGGGTATCGGGCGAGCAGTACTTC
CASRTSGGVSGEQYF
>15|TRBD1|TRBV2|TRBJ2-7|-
TGTGCCAGCAGTAAGACAGGGGCCGGCTCCTACGAGCAGTACTTC
CASSKTGAGSYEQYF
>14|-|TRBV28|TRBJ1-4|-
TGTGCCAGCATTGGGGCACCCGCTAATGAAAAACTGTTTTTT
CASIGAPANEKLFF
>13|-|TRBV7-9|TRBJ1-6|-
TGTGCCAGCAGCTTAGGAGGAGATTCACCCCTCCACTTT
CASSLGGDSPLHF
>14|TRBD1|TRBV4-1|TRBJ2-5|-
TGCGCCAGCAGCTCTGGGACAGGGGAAGAGACCCAGTACTTC
CASSSGTGEETQYF
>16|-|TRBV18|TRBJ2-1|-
TGTGCCAGCTCACCAAGGATTAGCGGTTTCTTGGATGAGCAGTTCTTC
CASSPRISGFLDEQFF
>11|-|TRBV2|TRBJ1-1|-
TGTGCCAGCAGCCGGGGGGCTGAAGCTTTCTTT
CASSRGAEAFF
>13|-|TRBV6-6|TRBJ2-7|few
TGTGCCAGCAGTTACGTGGCAAACGACGAGCAGTACTTC
CASSYVANDEQYF
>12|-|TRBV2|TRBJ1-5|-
TGTGCCAGCAGGGGAAGGACTCAGCCCCAGCATTTT
CASRGRTQPQHF
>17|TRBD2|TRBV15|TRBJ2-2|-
TGTGCCACCAGCCCTCCGGGACTAGCGGGGTATACCGGGGAGCTGTTTTTT
CATSPPGLAGYTGELFF
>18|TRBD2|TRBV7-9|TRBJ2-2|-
TGTGCCAGCAGCCCCCTCGGACTAGCGGGATTGAACACCGGGGAGCTGTTTTTT
CASSPLGLAGLNTGELFF
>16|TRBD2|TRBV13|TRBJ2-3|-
TGTGCCAGCAGCCCCAAACTAGCGGGGGGGCCAGATACGCAGTATTTT
CASSPKLAGGPDTQYF
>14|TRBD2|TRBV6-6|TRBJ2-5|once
TGTGCCAGCAACCCTGTAGCGGGGGGAAAGACCCAGTACTTC
CASNPVAGGKTQYF
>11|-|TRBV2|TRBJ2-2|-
TGTGCCAGCAGTTACACCGGGGAGCTGTTTTTT
CASSYTGELFF
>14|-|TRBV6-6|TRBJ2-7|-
TGTGCCAGCAGTTCGGGGCAGGCCCCCTACGAGCAGTACTTC
CASSSGQAPYEQYF
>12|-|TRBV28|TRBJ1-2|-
TGTGCCAGCAGTTTAGTTAACTATGGCTACACCTTC
CASSLVNYGYTF
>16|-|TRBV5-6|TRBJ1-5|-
TGTGCCAGCAGCACCTTGGGACAAACTCGGGGGCAGCCCCAGCATTTT
CASSTLGQTRGQPQHF
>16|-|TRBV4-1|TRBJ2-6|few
TGCGCCAGCAGCTCACAAAAGGGATCTGGGGCCAACGTCCTGACTTTC
CASSSQKGSGANVLTF
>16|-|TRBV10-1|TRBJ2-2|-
TGCGCCAGCAGTGAGATGGGGACCGCGAACACCGGGGAGCTGTTTTTT
CASSEMGTANTGELFF
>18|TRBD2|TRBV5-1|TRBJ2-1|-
TGCGCCAGCAGCTTGGCGACTAGCGGGAGTGCGGGAATGGATGAGCAGTTCTTC
CASSLATSGSAGMDEQFF
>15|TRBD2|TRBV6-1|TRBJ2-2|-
TGTGCCAGCACTGCACGAGTAGCGGGGGGGCTGGAGCTGTTTTTT
CASTARVAGGLELFF
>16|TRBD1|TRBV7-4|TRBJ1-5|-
TGTGCCAGCAGCACAGACAGGGCCGATAGCAATCAGCCCCAGCATTTT
CASSTDRADSNQPQHF
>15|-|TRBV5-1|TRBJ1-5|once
TGCGCCAGCAGCTTGGGAGGGGTCCGAAATCAGCCCCAGCATTTT
CASSLGGVRNQPQHF
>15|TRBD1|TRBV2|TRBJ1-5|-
TGTGCCAGCACCTTGGACAGGGATAGCAATCAGCCCCAGCATTTT
CASTLDRDSNQPQHF
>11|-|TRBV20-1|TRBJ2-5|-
TGCAGTGCTAGACAGCAAGAGACCCAGTACTTC
CSARQQETQYF
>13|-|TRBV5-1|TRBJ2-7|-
TGCGCCAGCAGCCCGGTGGGAAACTACGAGCAGTACTTC
CASSPVGNYEQYF
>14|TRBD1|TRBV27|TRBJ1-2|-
TGTGCCAGCAGTATAGACAGGGGGTTCTATGGCTACACCTTC
CASSIDRGFYGYTF
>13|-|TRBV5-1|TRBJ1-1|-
TGCGCCAGCAGCTTGGAACAGTTCACTGAAGCTTTCTTT
CASSLEQFTEAFF
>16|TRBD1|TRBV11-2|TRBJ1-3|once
TGTGCCAGCAGCCAAGGACAGGGAAGCCTCGATCGCACCATATATTTT
CASSQGQGSLDRTIYF
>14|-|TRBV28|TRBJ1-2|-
TGTGCCAGCAGTATCTACAGGGAATTAAGGGGCTACACCTTC
CASSIYRELRGYTF
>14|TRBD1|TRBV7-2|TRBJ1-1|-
TGTGCCAGCAGCTCAGGGGGTTCGGTCACTGAAGCTTTCTTT
CASSSGGSVTEAFF
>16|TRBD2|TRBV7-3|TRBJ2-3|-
TGTGCCAGCAGCTACCGACTAGCGGGAGGGGCAGATACGCAGTATTTT
CASSYRLAGGADTQYF
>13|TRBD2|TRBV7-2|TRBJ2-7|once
TGTGCCAGCAGCTTTGGACGGGAGGACGAGCAGTACTTC
CASSFGREDEQYF
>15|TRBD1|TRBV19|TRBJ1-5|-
TGTGCCAGTAGCAGACCCGACAGGGCTGATCAGCCCCAGCATTTT
CASSRPDRADQPQHF
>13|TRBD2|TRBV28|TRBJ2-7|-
TGTGCCAGCACCCGAAATGGGGGGGACGAGCAGTACTTC
CASTRNGGDEQYF
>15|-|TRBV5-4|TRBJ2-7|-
TGTGCCAGCAGCCGCTTTGGAGGGAAATCCTACGAGCAGTACTTC
CASSRFGGKSYEQYF
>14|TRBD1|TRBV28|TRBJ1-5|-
TGTGCCAGCAGTTGGGACAGTTTCGATCAGCCCCAGCATTTT
CASSWDSFDQPQHF